The next 31 T cell receptor beta chains were all read from a single sample in a study of T cells in Graves' hyperthyroidism and ophthalmopathy. TCR beta CDR3 regions were amplified from RNA. With the HTBI primer set, the TCR CDR3 went through a first round of RT-PCR. TCRdb ran MiXCR on the multiplex PCR reads and lists one entry per CDR3 protein. The table records around 690,000 distinct CDR3 sequences, about a fifth of them present only once. Sequenced sample: blood. The source is a man aged 25-45 years with Graves' ophthalmopathy.

This clonotype has a handful of counts. The chain carries TRBV30 and TRBJ2-1; 8 bases are a match to TRBD2. The CDR3 is made up of 16 amino acids. V lost 7 bases, J lost 5 bases, and 16 bases stayed unmatched. Germline V lookup: CDR1 GTSNPN, CDR2 SVGIG (reference sequence). This CDR3 reads CALWGGPGLGHNEQFF. The CDR3 DNA is TGTGCCTTGTGGGGGGGCCCGGGACTAGGTCACAATGAGCAGTTCTTC. Filled out from reference TRBV30 and TRBJ2-1, the complete variable domain reads SQTIHQWPATLVQPVGSPLSLECTVEGTSNPNLYWYRQAAGRGLQLLFYSVGIGQISSEVPQNLSASRPQDRQFILSSKKLLLSDSGFYLCALWGGPGLGHNEQFFGPGTRLTVL.

This clonotype was found once. In nucleotides, the CDR3 is TGTGCCAGCACCCCCGGGACATCGACTGGAAACACCATATATTTT. It codes for CASTPGTSTGNTIYF. The V gene is TRBV19, the J gene TRBJ1-3, with D perhaps matching TRBD1 (6 bases). Trimming shortened V by 9 bases and J by 2 bases, and 17 bases separated the two germline ends. Germline V lookup: CDR1 LNHDA, CDR2 SQIVND (reference sequence). CDR3 length: 15 amino acids.

This clonotype was counted only a few times. The rearrangement joins TRBV7-2 to TRBJ1-2; D gene ambiguous. CDR3 length: 18 amino acids. The germline CDR1 and CDR2 sequences are SGHTA and FQGNSA. Trimming pared 0 bases from V and 8 bases from J, leaving 25 bases between. CDR3: CASSLAMTGGSTVKGYTF. CDR3 coding DNA: TGTGCCAGCAGCTTAGCGATGACCGGAGGGTCAACGGTTAAGGGCTACACCTTC.

The V gene is TRBV20-1, the J gene TRBJ1-2; D might be TRBD1 (6 bases). The V gene lost 0 bases and the J gene lost 5 bases, with 19 bases spanning the gap. Germline V gene sequence: CDR1 DFQATT, CDR2 SNEGSKA (reference sequence). There are 16 residues in the CDR3. Written as DNA, the CDR3 is TGCAGTGCTAGAGACCTGATGACTGGGGGGCATTATGGCTACACCTTC. Its protein is CSARDLMTGGHYGYTF.

In its sample, this clonotype was seen a few times. This chain uses TRBV7-2 with TRBJ2-6; tentatively, D is TRBD1 or TRBD2 (5 bases each). The V end lost 4 bases, the J end lost 0 bases, and 13 bases lay between the germline ends. Germline V gene data show CDR1 as SGHTA and CDR2 as FQGNSA. The CDR3 is 17 amino acids. The CDR3 sequence is CASSSRDGFSGANVLTF. The CDR3 DNA follows: TGTGCCAGCAGCTCACGGGACGGCTTCTCTGGGGCCAACGTCCTGACTTTC.

CDR3 in amino acids: CASSEVEGSSYNEQFF. The CDR3 nucleotides are TGCGCCAGCAGTGAAGTTGAGGGAAGCTCCTACAATGAGCAGTTCTTC. J is TRBJ2-1 and V is TRBV10-2, with a tentative D call TRBD2 (5 bases). The CDR3 has 16 amino acids. Germline V gene lookup returns CDR1 WSHSY and CDR2 SAAADI. V lost 3 bases to trimming and J lost 0 bases, with 12 bases between them.

The table lists this clonotype with a few counts. The chain couples TRBV7-6 to TRBJ2-2; D is unclear. From germline, CDR1 is SGHVS and CDR2 FNYEAQ. The CDR3 spans 12 residues. V gave up 5 bases and J gave up 7 bases, with 8 bases separating them. The CDR3: CASSPRVGELFF. In nucleotides, the CDR3 is TGTGCCAGCAGCCCACGCGTCGGGGAGCTGTTTTTT.

The CDR3 region is CASSGTGARAGNTIYF. CDR3 DNA sequence: TGTGCCAGCAGTGGGACAGGGGCCCGAGCTGGAAACACCATATATTTT. The chain recombines TRBV6-1 with TRBJ1-3; 9 bases agree with TRBD1. This CDR3 contains 16 residues. Germline CDR1 reads MNHNS; CDR2 reads SASEGT. Unmatched junction bases numbered 6, after V lost 4 bases and J lost 2 bases.

For this clonotype: It may be a read error: a sequence one base away is much more abundant. V usage is TRBV3-1 and J usage is TRBJ1-1, with D hard to call. Germline CDR1 and CDR2: LGHDT and YNNKEL (reference sequence). The CDR3 runs to 13 residues. The CDR3 loop reads CASSLTGQTGAFF. The CDR3, as DNA: TGTGCCAGCAGCCTCACTGGTCAAACTGGAGCTTTCTTT.

In its sample, this clonotype was seen a few times. The chain employs TRBV28 and TRBJ2-1, with TRBD1 matching 9 bases. V shed 9 bases, J shed 6 bases, and the junction held 6 bases outside the gene matches. The CDR3 runs to 13 residues. Germline-derived CDR1 and CDR2 are MDHEN and SYDVKM. The CDR3: CASTGGVGNEQFF. The CDR3 DNA reads TGTGCCAGTACAGGGGGCGTTGGCAATGAGCAGTTCTTC.

There are many counts of this clonotype. This chain uses TRBV7-2 with TRBJ1-1; no reliable D call. The CDR3 is made up of 13 amino acids. The ends were cut back, 5 bases at V and 5 bases at J, with 12 bases in the middle. Germline lookup yields CDR1 SGHTA and CDR2 FQGNSA. This chain's CDR3 is CASSINRLTEAFF. The CDR3 DNA reads TGTGCCAGCAGCATCAACCGTTTGACTGAAGCTTTCTTT. The full variable domain, its missing parts supplied by reference TRBV7-2 and TRBJ1-1, is GAGVSQSPSNKVTEKGKDVELRCDPISGHTALYWYRQSLGQGLEFLIYFQGNSAPDKSGLPSDRFSAERTGGSVSTLTIQRTQQEDSAVYLCASSINRLTEAFFGQGTRLTVV.

The rearrangement uses TRBV7-2 and TRBJ1-1, with TRBD1 matching 8 bases. V lost 5 bases and J lost 0; bases outside the gene matches: 5. Germline-derived CDR1 and CDR2 are SGHTA and FQGNSA. The CDR3 runs to 15 residues. CDR3 sequence (DNA): TGTGCCAGCAGCAAGGGGACAGGTATGAACACTGAAGCTTTCTTT. Translation: CASSKGTGMNTEAFF.

Many counts were recorded for this clonotype. This chain joins TRBV5-1 and TRBJ2-6; tentatively, D is TRBD2 (5 bases). V was cut by 4 bases and J by 0 bases, with 8 bases left in between. The CDR3 covers 15 residues. The germline V gene has CDR1 SGHRS and CDR2 YFSETQ. This CDR3 is CASSPDFSGANVLTF. The CDR3 nucleotides read TGCGCCAGCAGCCCGGACTTCTCTGGGGCCAACGTCCTGACTTTC.

This sequence joins TRBV5-6 and TRBJ2-7; weak D call: TRBD1 (5 bases). V lost 5 bases and J lost 5, with 20 bases in between. The V gene's germline CDR1 is SGHDT and CDR2 YYEEEE. CDR3 length: 15 residues. CDR3 sequence reads: CASSYTRVSIDEQYF. DNA of the CDR3: TGTGCCAGCAGTTACACCAGGGTTTCCATCGACGAGCAGTACTTC.

About this clonotype: A much larger clone lies a single base off, so this may be a read error. The chain recombines TRBV11-2 with TRBJ2-7; D is tentatively TRBD1 or TRBD2 (5 bases each). This CDR3 spans 15 amino acids. Germline V lookup: CDR1 SGHAT, CDR2 FQNNGV. CDR3 sequence (DNA): TGTGCCAGCAGCAGGGACCCTACCGGCTCCTACGAGCAGGACTTC. Its translation: CASSRDPTGSYEQDF. The full variable domain, rest sourced from reference TRBV11-2 and TRBJ2-7, is EAGVAQSPRYKIIEKRQSVAFWCNPISGHATLYWYQQILGQGPKLLIQFQNNGVVDDSQLPKDRFSAERLKGVDSTLKIQPAKLEDSAVYLCASSRDPTGSYEQDFGPGTRLTVT.

The chain carries TRBV9 and TRBJ1-1, with 11 bases identical to TRBD1. The CDR3 sequence is 15 residues long. Germline loops: CDR1 SGDLS, CDR2 YYNGEE. The junction had 5 bases not matched to a gene; V was cut back by 4 bases and J by 3 bases. CDR3 protein: CASSPRGQGDTEAFF. Here the CDR3 DNA reads TGTGCCAGCAGCCCCCGGGGACAGGGGGACACTGAAGCTTTCTTT. Together with reference TRBV9 and TRBJ1-1, the CDR3 gives the full variable domain: DSGVTQTPKHLITATGQRVTLRCSPRSGDLSVYWYQQSLDQGLQFLIQYYNGEERAKGNILERFSAQQFPDLHSELNLSSLELGDSALYFCASSPRGQGDTEAFFGQGTRLTVV.

This clonotype was counted a few times. The V gene is TRBV6-5, the J gene TRBJ2-7; TRBD1 matches at 7 bases. Germline CDR1 is MNHEY and CDR2 is SVGAGI. There are 13 residues in the CDR3. V shed 2 bases, J shed 6 bases, and the junction held 4 bases outside the gene matches. The CDR3 protein is CASSYPGTAEQYF. The DNA for the CDR3 is TGTGCCAGCAGTTACCCTGGGACAGCCGAGCAGTACTTC.

This chain connects TRBV20-1 to TRBJ2-7, with 8 positions matching TRBD2. Looked up from germline, CDR1 is DFQATT and CDR2 is SNEGSKA (reference sequence). The CDR3 has 14 amino acids. In nucleotides, the CDR3 is TGCAGCACCCAATCCGGGAGGGCCGTTGGCGAGCAGTACTTC. Its translation is CSTQSGRAVGEQYF.

The table lists this clonotype with a few counts. V is TRBV12-3 or TRBV12-4 and J is TRBJ2-1; TRBD2 matches 8 bases. After removal of 6 bases from V and 15 bases from J, the junction contained 10 bases not matched to a gene. The CDR3 consists of 12 residues. The CDR3 sequence is CASSPKRERWFF. DNA for the CDR3: TGTGCCAGCAGCCCTAAGCGGGAGAGGTGGTTCTTC.

There are many counts of this clonotype. This sequence joins TRBV7-9 and TRBJ2-1; TRBD1 agrees at 8 bases. The J segment lost 6 bases and the V segment lost 5 bases, leaving 6 bases of the junction unmatched. The V gene's germline CDR1 is SEHNR and CDR2 FQNEAQ (reference sequence). The CDR3 spans 14 residues. In nucleotides, the CDR3 is TGTGCCAGCAGCGACAGGGGAAGAGGCAATGAGCAGTTCTTC. Translating gives CASSDRGRGNEQFF.

The V call is TRBV5-1, the J call TRBJ2-7; no definite D call. In germline, CDR1 is SGHRS, CDR2 YFSETQ. The V end was cut by 0 bases, the J end by 5 bases, with 6 bases between. This CDR3 comprises 12 residues. CDR3 sequence (DNA): TGCGCCAGCAGCTTGGCTCAGAACGAGCAGTACTTC. Protein: CASSLAQNEQYF.

This chain connects TRBV6-2 or TRBV6-3 to TRBJ1-3, with TRBD1 as a possible D gene (5 bases). With 0 bases removed from V and 9 bases from J, the gap between germline ends came to 18 bases. Germline CDR1 MNHEY, CDR2 SVGEGT. The CDR3 is 16 amino acids. The CDR3: CASSYSPLGVGVTIYF. As DNA, the CDR3 is TGTGCCAGCAGTTACTCGCCCCTGGGGGTGGGGGTCACCATATATTTT.

In this sample, this clonotype turned up a few times. This chain connects TRBV5-1 to TRBJ2-5, with 9 bases aligning to TRBD2. The germline V gene encodes CDR1 SGHRS and CDR2 YFSETQ. Trimming took 6 bases from V and 4 from J; bases not matched to a gene: 4. This CDR3 has 13 residues. DNA of the CDR3: TGCGCCAGCAAGTTAGCGGGAGTAGAGACCCAGTACTTC. Translation gives CASKLAGVETQYF.

This clonotype was seen ten or more times. The chain employs TRBV27 and TRBJ1-5, with D perhaps matching TRBD1 (5 bases). V shed 4 bases and J shed 1 base, with 11 bases lying between them. The CDR3 has 15 amino acids. Germline CDR1 and CDR2: MNHEY and SMNVEV (reference sequence). The CDR3 reads CASSYEGRSNQPQHF. The CDR3 nucleotides are TGTGCCAGCAGTTATGAGGGACGGAGCAATCAGCCCCAGCATTTT.

This clonotype came up a few times. The V gene is TRBV29-1, the J gene TRBJ2-7; TRBD1 might be the D (6 bases). This CDR3 is 19 amino acids long. V gave up 0 bases and J gave up 4 bases, with 28 bases separating them. Germline CDR1 and CDR2: SQVTM and ANQGSEA. DNA of the CDR3: TGCAGCGTTGAAGAGCCTCACCCCGCAGAGGCAGGGGTAAGGTACGAGCAGTACTTC. Its protein product is CSVEEPHPAEAGVRYEQYF.

The chain combines TRBV27 with TRBJ2-3; D unclear. V lost 5 bases and J lost 2, with 8 bases in between. This CDR3 is 13 amino acids long. Germline V gene lookup returns CDR1 MNHEY and CDR2 SMNVEV (reference sequence). The CDR3 nucleotides read TGTGCCAGCAGTCGCCACCTCACAGATACGCAGTATTTT. This gives the protein CASSRHLTDTQYF.

Many counts were recorded for this clonotype. This chain uses TRBV12-3 or TRBV12-4 with TRBJ1-4; possibly TRBD1 for D (6 bases). Between the trimmed V and J ends, which lost 3 bases and 8 bases, there was a span of 13 bases. There are 14 residues in the CDR3. The CDR3 here is CASSFSTGTEKLFF. In DNA, the CDR3 is TGTGCCAGCAGTTTTTCGACAGGAACCGAAAAACTGTTTTTT.

The sample holds many counts of this clonotype. The rearrangement joins TRBV11-1 to TRBJ2-7, with TRBD2 as a possible D gene (5 bases). V was cut by 5 bases and J by 5 bases, with 19 bases left in between. Germline CDR1 SGHAT, CDR2 FQDESV (reference sequence). The CDR3 runs to 15 residues. CDR3 sequence (DNA): TGTGCCAGCAGCCGAGACCAGCACGGGGTGAACGAGCAGTACTTC. Translating it yields CASSRDQHGVNEQYF.

This clonotype was recorded many times. The V gene is TRBV5-1, the J gene TRBJ2-1; 10 bases line up with TRBD1. Germline lookup yields CDR1 SGHRS and CDR2 YFSETQ. V lost 3 bases, J lost 2 bases, and 2 bases stayed unmatched. The CDR3 sequence is 15 residues long. The CDR3 DNA follows: TGCGCCAGCAGCTCCGGGACAGGGGCCTACAATGAGCAGTTCTTC. Amino acid sequence: CASSSGTGAYNEQFF.

This clonotype showed up many times. For the CDR3, the DNA is TGTGCCAGCAGTTTAAGACTAGTTTTCACAGATACGCAGTATTTT. Its protein product is CASSLRLVFTDTQYF. This chain uses TRBV28 with TRBJ2-3; weak D call: TRBD2 (6 bases). V was cut by 2 bases and J by 2 bases, with 11 bases left in between. The CDR3 runs 15 residues. Germline CDR1 is MDHEN and CDR2 is SYDVKM.

This clonotype appeared a few times. The chain uses TRBV28 and TRBJ2-7, with TRBD2 matching over 9 bases. The ends lost 3 bases at V and 5 bases at J; junction bases unmatched: 8. CDR3 length: 15 amino acids. The germline gives CDR1 MDHEN, CDR2 SYDVKM. This chain's CDR3 is CASSLSSGSNNEQYF. The CDR3 region has the DNA TGTGCCAGCAGTTTGAGTAGCGGGAGTAATAACGAGCAGTACTTC.